This is a list of T cell receptor beta chains from one sample in a study of T cell responses to AZD1222 COVID-19 vaccine. Produced via immunoSEQ multiplex PCR; TCRdb's table is partial and in-frame only. The data show over 150,000 clones, approximately 90% seen once. This specimen was peripheral blood, taken on day 0 of AZD1222 vaccination. Receptor source: an adult in good health. The conserved cysteine and the conserved F or W are not part of the CDR3 here. Each record gives: D gene, CDR3 length, V gene, CDR3 protein. The D gene is left open where the match is weak.

d_call: NA
cdr3_length: 13
v_call: TRBV6-2/TRBV6-3
cdr3_aa: ASSYYRTADTEAF

d_call: NA
cdr3_length: 15
v_call: TRBV9
cdr3_aa: ASSVELRAASGNTIY

d_call: NA
cdr3_length: 14
v_call: TRBV6-1
cdr3_aa: ASSEGSGGPLRGYT

d_call: NA
cdr3_length: 12
v_call: TRBV18
cdr3_aa: ASSITEDNSPLH

d_call: NA
cdr3_length: 11
v_call: TRBV7-8
cdr3_aa: ASSLGGTDTQY

d_call: TRBD1
cdr3_length: 13
v_call: TRBV19
cdr3_aa: ASSDTGEARQPQH

d_call: NA
cdr3_length: 12
v_call: TRBV9
cdr3_aa: ASSVATGHNEQF

d_call: NA
cdr3_length: 13
v_call: TRBV2
cdr3_aa: ASSVQPGLNYGYT

d_call: NA
cdr3_length: 13
v_call: TRBV7-2
cdr3_aa: ASSEFGSLNTEAF

d_call: TRBD2
cdr3_length: 13
v_call: TRBV2
cdr3_aa: ASSLAGGGTDTQY

d_call: NA
cdr3_length: 12
v_call: TRBV12-5
cdr3_aa: ASDLGDVVETQY

d_call: NA
cdr3_length: 14
v_call: TRBV7-2
cdr3_aa: ASSPVLARDNNEQF

d_call: NA
cdr3_length: 13
v_call: TRBV6-5
cdr3_aa: ASKRPGTGTNEQF

d_call: TRBD1
cdr3_length: 14
v_call: TRBV19
cdr3_aa: ASSAEGQFIPYGYT

d_call: NA
cdr3_length: 11
v_call: TRBV10-3
cdr3_aa: AISKTTNYGYT

d_call: NA
cdr3_length: 12
v_call: TRBV10-3
cdr3_aa: ASEGGLPETEAF

d_call: NA
cdr3_length: 12
v_call: TRBV3-1/TRBV3-2
cdr3_aa: ASSQDPKNQPQH

d_call: NA
cdr3_length: 12
v_call: TRBV7-9
cdr3_aa: ASSSRDAYPEQF

d_call: TRBD1
cdr3_length: 12
v_call: TRBV12-5
cdr3_aa: ASGLGTGRSPLH

d_call: NA
cdr3_length: 10
v_call: TRBV24-1
cdr3_aa: ATSLLSGEQY